The 10 T cell receptor beta chains below were found in one sample sequenced in a study of cytomegalovirus exposure and HLA in healthy donors. The repertoire was sequenced with immunoSEQ multiplex PCR; TCRdb's copy has only in-frame clones and lacks some. The table has 150,000 to 200,000 clones, about 90% seen once. Sample: PBMCs. These receptors were taken from a woman aged 18-29 years in good health and CMV-seropositive.

This sequence joins TRBV9 and TRBJ2-3; D unclear. Germline CDR1 SGDLS, CDR2 YYNGEE. V lost 4 bases, J lost 4 bases, and 13 bases lay in between. The CDR3 extends over 14 amino acids. The CDR3 DNA reads TGTGCCAGCAGCTTCTCTTCGGTCCCAGATACGCAGTATTTT. This gives the protein CASSFSSVPDTQYF. Variable domain in full (rest from reference TRBV9 and TRBJ2-3): DSGVTQTPKHLITATGQRVTLRCSPRSGDLSVYWYQQSLDQGLQFLIQYYNGEERAKGNILERFSAQQFPDLHSELNLSSLELGDSALYFCASSFSSVPDTQYFGPGTRLTVL.

This chain connects TRBV5-6 to TRBJ1-2, with 7 bases lining up with TRBD1. The V gene's germline CDR1 is SGHDT and CDR2 YYEEEE. V was clipped by 0 bases and J by 4 bases; unmatched bases: 15. The CDR3 runs 18 residues. In DNA form, the CDR3 reads TGTGCCAGCAGCTTGGCTGAGGGGGCAGGGGGGAGCCTCTATGGCTACACCTTC. Protein: CASSLAEGAGGSLYGYTF.

In the case of this clone: Other DNA sequences from this sample encode an identical CDR3 as well. V and J are TRBV19 and TRBJ1-1; the D is unclear. The CDR3 is made up of 13 amino acids. V gave up 1 base and J gave up 1 base, with 4 bases separating them. Germline V gene lookup returns CDR1 LNHDA and CDR2 SQIVND (reference sequence). The CDR3 DNA follows: TGTGCCAGTAGTATAGGACAGAACACTGAAGCTTTCTTT. Encoded protein: CASSIGQNTEAFF.

This clone was detected only a few times. The chain uses TRBV2 and TRBJ1-5; 9 bases align to TRBD1. The germline V gene encodes CDR1 SNHLY and CDR2 FYNNEI. This CDR3 has 14 residues. The ends lost 5 bases at V and 7 bases at J; junction bases unmatched: 6. DNA for the CDR3: TGTGCCAGCAGTACGACAGGGGGAGGGCAGCCCCAGCATTTT. Encoded protein: CASSTTGGGQPQHF.

The chain joins TRBV5-1 to TRBJ1-5; TRBD1 matches at 8 bases. CDR3 length: 15 amino acids. Germline V gene sequence: CDR1 SGHRS, CDR2 YFSETQ. V was pared by 3 bases and J by 4 bases, with 6 bases of the junction left unmatched. The chain's CDR3 is CASSSTGAPNQPQHF. CDR3 in DNA: TGCGCCAGCAGCTCGACAGGGGCCCCTAATCAGCCCCAGCATTTT.

This chain links TRBV7-8 with TRBJ1-6; maybe TRBD1 (6 bases). The V and J ends lost 5 bases and 2 bases respectively, with 13 bases between them. CDR3 length: 16 residues. Germline V gives CDR1 SGHVS, CDR2 FQNEAQ. Here the CDR3 reads CASSMDSPTYNSPLHF. In DNA form, the CDR3 reads TGTGCCAGCAGCATGGACAGTCCCACCTATAATTCACCCCTCCACTTT. Full variable domain (remainder filled in from reference TRBV7-8 and TRBJ1-6): GAGVSQSPRYKVAKRGQDVALRCDPISGHVSLFWYQQALGQGPEFLTYFQNEAQLDKSGLPSDRFFAERPEGSVSTLKIQRTQQEDSAVYLCASSMDSPTYNSPLHFGNGTRLTVT.

The V and J genes are TRBV6-5 and TRBJ1-2; D is possibly TRBD1 (6 bases). CDR1 and CDR2 (germline): MNHEY, SVGAGI. The CDR3 spans 15 residues. V lost 7 bases and J 9 bases, leaving 24 bases between the germline ends. DNA for the CDR3: TGTGCCAGCACCCCCTTGGGGGATCGCAGGGGAAGCTACACCTTC. As protein: CASTPLGDRRGSYTF.

V usage is TRBV29-1 and J usage is TRBJ2-1; 9 bases fit TRBD2. CDR3 length: 14 residues. With 4 bases clipped from V and 2 bases from J, the junction kept 3 bases outside the gene matches. Germline CDR1 SQVTM, CDR2 ANQGSEA. CDR3 sequence: CSVAGGRAYNEQFF. DNA for the CDR3: TGCAGCGTTGCTGGCGGGAGGGCCTACAATGAGCAGTTCTTC.

The chain carries TRBV4-2 and TRBJ1-4; TRBD1 matches 9 bases. The CDR3 extends over 17 amino acids. V dropped 4 bases and J dropped 1; count of bases not matched to a gene: 7. CDR1 and CDR2 (germline): LGHNA, YNFKEQ. This CDR3 is CASSPRQGDQTNEKLFF. In DNA, the CDR3 is TGTGCCAGCAGCCCCCGACAGGGGGATCAAACTAATGAAAAACTGTTTTTT.

V and J are TRBV19 and TRBJ1-6, with D unclear. CDR1 is LNHDA, CDR2 SQIVND, per germline (reference sequence). The CDR3 length is 16 residues. Trimming left V 3 bases short and J 0 bases short, with 9 bases between. CDR3 nucleotides: TGTGCCAGTAGTATCGAGGTGAACTCCTATAATTCACCCCTCCACTTT. Its protein is CASSIEVNSYNSPLHF.